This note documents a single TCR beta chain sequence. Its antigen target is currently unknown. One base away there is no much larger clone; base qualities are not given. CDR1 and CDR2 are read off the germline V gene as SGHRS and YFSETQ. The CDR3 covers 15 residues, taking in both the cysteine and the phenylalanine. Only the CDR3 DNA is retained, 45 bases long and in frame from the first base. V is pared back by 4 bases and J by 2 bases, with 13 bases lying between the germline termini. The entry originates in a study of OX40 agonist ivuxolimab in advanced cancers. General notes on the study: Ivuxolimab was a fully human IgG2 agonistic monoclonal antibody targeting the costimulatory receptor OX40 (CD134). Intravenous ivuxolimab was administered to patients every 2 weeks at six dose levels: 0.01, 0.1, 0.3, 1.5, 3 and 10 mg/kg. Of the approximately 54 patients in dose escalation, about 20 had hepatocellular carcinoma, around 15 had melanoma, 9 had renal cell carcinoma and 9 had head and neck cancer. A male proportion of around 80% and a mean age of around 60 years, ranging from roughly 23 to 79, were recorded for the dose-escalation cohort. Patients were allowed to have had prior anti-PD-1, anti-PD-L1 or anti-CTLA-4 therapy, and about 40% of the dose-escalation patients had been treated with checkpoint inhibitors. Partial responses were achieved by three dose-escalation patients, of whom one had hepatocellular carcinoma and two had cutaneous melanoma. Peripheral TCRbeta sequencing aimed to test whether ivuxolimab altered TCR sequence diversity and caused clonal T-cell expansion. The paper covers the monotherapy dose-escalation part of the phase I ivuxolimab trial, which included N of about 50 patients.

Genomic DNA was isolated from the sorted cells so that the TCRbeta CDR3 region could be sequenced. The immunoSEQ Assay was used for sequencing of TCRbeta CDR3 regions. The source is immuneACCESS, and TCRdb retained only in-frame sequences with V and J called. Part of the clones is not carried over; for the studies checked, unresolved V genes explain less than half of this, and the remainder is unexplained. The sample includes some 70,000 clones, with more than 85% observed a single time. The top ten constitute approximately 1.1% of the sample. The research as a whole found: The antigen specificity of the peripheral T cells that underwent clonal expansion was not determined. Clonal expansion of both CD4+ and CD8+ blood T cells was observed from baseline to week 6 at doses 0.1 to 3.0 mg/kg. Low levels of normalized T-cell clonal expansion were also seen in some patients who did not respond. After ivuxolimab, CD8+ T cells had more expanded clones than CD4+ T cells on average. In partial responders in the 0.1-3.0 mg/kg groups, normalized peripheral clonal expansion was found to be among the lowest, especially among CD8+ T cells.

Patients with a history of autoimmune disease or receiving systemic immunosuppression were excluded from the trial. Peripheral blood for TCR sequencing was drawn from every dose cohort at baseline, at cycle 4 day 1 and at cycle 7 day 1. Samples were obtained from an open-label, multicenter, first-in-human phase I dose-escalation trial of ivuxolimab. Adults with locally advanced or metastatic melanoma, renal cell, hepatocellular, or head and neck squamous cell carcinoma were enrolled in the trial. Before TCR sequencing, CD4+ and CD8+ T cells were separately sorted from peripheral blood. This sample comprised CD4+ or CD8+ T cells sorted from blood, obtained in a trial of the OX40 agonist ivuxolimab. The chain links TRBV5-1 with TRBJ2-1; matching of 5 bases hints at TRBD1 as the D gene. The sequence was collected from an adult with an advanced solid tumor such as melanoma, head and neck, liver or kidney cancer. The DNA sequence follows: TGCGCCAGCAGCGACCTGGGGCAAACCTACAATGAGCAGTTCTTC. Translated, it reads CASSDLGQTYNEQFF. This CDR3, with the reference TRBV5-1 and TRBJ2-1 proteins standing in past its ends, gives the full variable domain KAGVTQTPRYLIKTRGQQVTLSCSPISGHRSVSWYQQTPGQGLQFLFEYFSETQRNKGNFPGRFSGRQFSNSRSEMNVSTLELGDSALYLCASSDLGQTYNEQFFGPGTRLTVL.